This TCR beta chain is drawn from a study of T cells after posttransplantation cyclophosphamide. Whole-study findings and limits: After PTCy, TRB diversity resembled that of CNI/methotrexate controls. Blood and skin or GI T cell repertoires showed limited TRB overlap.

This clone was seen a single time. Its antigen is undetermined. The naive gate required viable CD3+CD4+ or CD3+CD8+ cells with CCR7+CD45RA+CD45RO-CD95-CD27+CD28+ phenotype. This related bone marrow graft donor gave peripheral blood on the day of marrow donation. With 7 bases removed from V and 0 bases from J, the gap between germline ends came to 18 bases. Per germline, CDR1 LNHDA and CDR2 SQIVND (reference sequence). The CDR3 contains 16 residues. Sequencing used immunoSEQ multiplex PCR; TCRdb keeps in-frame clones, though not all of them. The sample includes about 31,000 clones, roughly 91% of them seen just once.

The sequencing input was naive CD4+ T cells sorted from blood. The V and J genes are TRBV19 and TRBJ1-1, with D possibly matching TRBD1 (6 bases). The sequence derives from a man aged 25 to 40 in good health and a related stem cell transplant donor. CDR3 coding DNA: TGTGCCAGTAATCCGAGGGGGTCCTTCATGAACACTGAAGCTTTCTTT. It yields the protein CASNPRGSFMNTEAFF.